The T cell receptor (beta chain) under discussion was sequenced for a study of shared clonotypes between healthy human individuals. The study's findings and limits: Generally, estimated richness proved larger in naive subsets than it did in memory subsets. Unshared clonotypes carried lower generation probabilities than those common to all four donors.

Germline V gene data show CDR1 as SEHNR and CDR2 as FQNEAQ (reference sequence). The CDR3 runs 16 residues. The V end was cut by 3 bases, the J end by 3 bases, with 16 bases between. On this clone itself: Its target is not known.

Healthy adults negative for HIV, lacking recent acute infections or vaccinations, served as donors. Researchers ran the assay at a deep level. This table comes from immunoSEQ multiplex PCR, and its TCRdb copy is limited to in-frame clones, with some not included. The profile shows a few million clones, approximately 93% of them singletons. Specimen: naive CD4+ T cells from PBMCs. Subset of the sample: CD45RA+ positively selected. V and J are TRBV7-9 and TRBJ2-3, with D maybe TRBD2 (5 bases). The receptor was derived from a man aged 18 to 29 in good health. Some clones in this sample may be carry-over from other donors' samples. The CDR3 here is CASSLSLLAITDTQYF. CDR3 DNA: TGTGCCAGCAGCTTGTCGTTGCTAGCAATAACAGATACGCAGTATTTT.